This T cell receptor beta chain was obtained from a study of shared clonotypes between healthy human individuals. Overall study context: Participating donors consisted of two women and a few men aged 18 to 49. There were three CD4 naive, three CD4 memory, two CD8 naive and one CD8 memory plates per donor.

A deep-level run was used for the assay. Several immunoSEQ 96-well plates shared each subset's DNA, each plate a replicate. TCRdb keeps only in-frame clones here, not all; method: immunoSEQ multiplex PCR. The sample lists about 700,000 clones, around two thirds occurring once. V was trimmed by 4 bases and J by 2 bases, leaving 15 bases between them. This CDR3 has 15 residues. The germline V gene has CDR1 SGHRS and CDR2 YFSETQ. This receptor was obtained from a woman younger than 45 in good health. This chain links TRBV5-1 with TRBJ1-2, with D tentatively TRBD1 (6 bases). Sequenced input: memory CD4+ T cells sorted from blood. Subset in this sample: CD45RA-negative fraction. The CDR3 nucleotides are TGCGCCAGCAGCACCCGACAGGACGCCAACTATGGCTACACCTTC. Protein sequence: CASSTRQDANYGYTF. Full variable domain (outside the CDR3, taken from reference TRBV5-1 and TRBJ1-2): KAGVTQTPRYLIKTRGQQVTLSCSPISGHRSVSWYQQTPGQGLQFLFEYFSETQRNKGNFPGRFSGRQFSNSRSEMNVSTLELGDSALYLCASSTRQDANYGYTFGSGTRLTVV.